Following are 26 T cell receptor beta chains from one sample sequenced in a study of T-cell memory formation after mild COVID-19. One entry per CDR3 protein, called by TCRdb with MiXCR from the 5' RACE reads. The sample records some 100,000 distinct CDR3 sequences, around 10% being singletons. The sequenced material came from PBMCs or a T cell subset sorted from them (not recorded which). Receptors were obtained from a man aged 18-30 years who had mild COVID-19 (a few samples of this study predate the infection). Cell type and time point are not known.

In this sample, this clonotype turned up a few times. V is TRBV4-1 and J is TRBJ1-5; D is unclear. Trimming pared 1 base from V and 3 bases from J, leaving 7 bases between. Germline CDR1 is MGHRA and CDR2 is YSYEKL. The CDR3 loop spans 14 amino acids. DNA for the CDR3: TGCGCCAGCAGCCAAGGGAACTACAATCAGCCCCAGCATTTT. Translated: CASSQGNYNQPQHF.

The chain carries TRBV6-6 and TRBJ1-1; D may be TRBD1 (6 bases). The CDR3 spans 16 residues. Between the trimmed V and J ends, which lost 6 bases and 1 base, there was a span of 18 bases. From germline, CDR1 is MNHNY and CDR2 SVGAGI (reference sequence). CDR3 protein: CASRDFRDTPNTEAFF. The CDR3 nucleotides read TGTGCCAGCAGAGACTTCCGGGACACACCGAACACTGAAGCTTTCTTT.

The gene calls are TRBV9 and TRBJ2-7, with D tentatively TRBD1 (6 bases). CDR1 is SGDLS and CDR2 is YYNGEE in the germline V gene. This CDR3 region has 14 residues. Trimming cost V 0 bases and J 2 bases, with 9 bases left between them. The CDR3: CASSVEDSTYEQYF. CDR3 DNA sequence: TGTGCCAGCAGCGTAGAGGACAGTACCTACGAGCAGTACTTC.

This clonotype showed up many times. This sequence joins TRBV5-1 and TRBJ2-3; no clear D. The V and J ends lost 1 base and 2 bases respectively, with 8 bases between them. The CDR3 length is 14 residues. The germline gives CDR1 SGHRS, CDR2 YFSETQ. In DNA, the CDR3 is TGCGCCAGCAGCTTGATTGGAGCCACAGATACGCAGTATTTT. It codes for CASSLIGATDTQYF. Combining the CDR3 with reference TRBV5-1 and TRBJ2-3 gives the whole variable domain KAGVTQTPRYLIKTRGQQVTLSCSPISGHRSVSWYQQTPGQGLQFLFEYFSETQRNKGNFPGRFSGRQFSNSRSEMNVSTLELGDSALYLCASSLIGATDTQYFGPGTRLTVL.

J is TRBJ2-3 and V is TRBV4-1, with TRBD2 matching 7 bases. The CDR3 loop spans 16 amino acids. Germline lookup yields CDR1 MGHRA and CDR2 YSYEKL. V gave up 0 bases and J gave up 7 bases; unmatched junction bases: 10. This CDR3 is CASSQDPSGTWYTQYF. The CDR3 DNA is TGCGCCAGCAGCCAAGATCCGAGCGGGACGTGGTATACGCAGTATTTT.

V gene TRBV3-1 combines with J gene TRBJ2-7; TRBD1 might be the D (5 bases). The length of the CDR3 is 15 residues. Trimming took 0 bases from V and 2 from J, leaving 11 bases between them. CDR1 is LGHDT and CDR2 is YNNKEL in the germline V gene (reference sequence). CDR3 sequence reads: CASSQDPRAPYEQYF. In DNA form, the CDR3 reads TGTGCCAGCAGCCAAGATCCCAGGGCCCCCTACGAGCAGTACTTC.

V is TRBV6-5 and J is TRBJ2-2, with 12 bases lining up with TRBD2. This CDR3 is 16 amino acids long. J was trimmed by 6 bases and V by 7 bases; bases with no gene match: 9. Looked up from germline, CDR1 is MNHEY and CDR2 is SVGAGI. CDR3 region: CASTLTTSGGAGELFF. CDR3 bases: TGTGCCAGCACCCTGACGACTAGCGGGGGAGCCGGGGAGCTGTTTTTT.

CDR3 DNA sequence: TGTGCCAGCAGCTTAGAACAAAACAGGGCCGAGCGGGGCTACACCTTC. Protein product: CASSLEQNRAERGYTF. The chain combines TRBV11-2 with TRBJ1-2, with D possibly being TRBD1 (6 bases). The germline V and J ends were trimmed by 0 bases and 8 bases, with 19 bases remaining between them. The CDR3 extends over 16 amino acids. CDR1 and CDR2 from the germline V gene are SGHAT and FQNNGV. Using reference TRBV11-2 and TRBJ1-2 for the parts outside the CDR3, the full variable domain is EAGVAQSPRYKIIEKRQSVAFWCNPISGHATLYWYQQILGQGPKLLIQFQNNGVVDDSQLPKDRFSAERLKGVDSTLKIQPAKLEDSAVYLCASSLEQNRAERGYTFGSGTRLTVV.

This clonotype was seen repeatedly, ten times or more. This sequence joins TRBV7-2 and TRBJ2-6, with no clear D. The V gene's germline CDR1 is SGHTA and CDR2 FQGNSA. The V end lost 5 bases, the J end lost 0 bases, and 8 bases lay between the germline ends. The CDR3 has 15 residues. The CDR3 reads CASSPLPSGANVLTF. The CDR3 bases are TGTGCCAGCAGCCCCCTCCCCTCTGGGGCCAACGTCCTGACTTTC.

The genes are TRBV28 and TRBJ1-2; D gene uncertain. CDR1 is MDHEN and CDR2 is SYDVKM in the germline V gene. V lost 3 bases, J lost 7 bases, and 15 bases lay in between. The CDR3 is made up of 14 amino acids. This chain's CDR3 is CASSFIPSNRGYTF. The CDR3 DNA reads TGTGCCAGCAGTTTCATCCCCTCTAATCGTGGCTACACCTTC.

This clonotype was seen at least ten times. The chain employs TRBV5-1 and TRBJ2-2; D is unresolved. The CDR3 totals 16 residues. The V end was cut by 1 base, the J end by 1 base, with 11 bases between. The germline CDR1 and CDR2 sequences are SGHRS and YFSETQ. CDR3 coding DNA: TGCGCCAGCAGCTTGAGGGCAACAGAGAACACCGGGGAGCTGTTTTTT. Protein sequence: CASSLRATENTGELFF.

This clonotype was detected only a few times. J is TRBJ2-3 and V is TRBV27; D is tentatively TRBD1 or TRBD2 (5 bases each). Germline-derived CDR1 and CDR2 are MNHEY and SMNVEV (reference sequence). Trimming left V 4 bases short and J 4 bases short, with 15 bases between. The CDR3 loop spans 15 amino acids. The CDR3 nucleotides are TGTGCCAGCAGTTCCGGGGCCGGGTGGGCAGATACGCAGTATTTT. Residues: CASSSGAGWADTQYF.

V and J are TRBV19 and TRBJ1-1, with no clear D. The CDR3 is made up of 17 amino acids. The V gene lost 6 bases and the J gene lost 5 bases, with 25 bases spanning the gap. From germline, CDR1 is LNHDA and CDR2 SQIVND (reference sequence). The CDR3 DNA reads TGTGCCAGTAGACGTCCCACAGTCCTTGGCGGAGTGACTGAAGCTTTCTTT. It encodes CASRRPTVLGGVTEAFF.

This clonotype has more than one count but fewer than ten. V usage is TRBV4-1 and J usage is TRBJ2-7; the D gene could be TRBD1 or TRBD2 (5 bases each). The CDR3 is 15 amino acids. CDR1 is MGHRA and CDR2 is YSYEKL in the germline V gene. Between the trimmed V and J ends, which lost 4 bases and 5 bases, there was a span of 18 bases. Written as DNA, the CDR3 is TGCGCCAGCAGCCCCCGACCGGGGCCCGCCAACGAGCAGTACTTC. Translated, it gives CASSPRPGPANEQYF.

V is TRBV12-3 or TRBV12-4 and J is TRBJ1-3; no firm D call. The V gene lost 8 bases and the J gene lost 0 bases, with 11 bases spanning the gap. This CDR3 comprises 14 residues. This CDR3 is CASCQASSGNTIYF. The DNA of the CDR3 is TGTGCCAGCTGCCAGGCGAGCTCTGGAAACACCATATATTTT.

This clonotype appeared once. The chain employs TRBV20-1 and TRBJ2-7; D remains unclear. Germline V gene sequence: CDR1 DFQATT, CDR2 SNEGSKA (reference sequence). The CDR3 has 14 residues. Trimming took off 4 bases at V and 0 bases at J, with 13 bases between the two ends. CDR3 amino acids: CSAIPTFNSYEQYF. The CDR3 DNA sequence: TGCAGTGCTATACCGACATTTAACTCCTACGAGCAGTACTTC.

The chain joins TRBV12-3 or TRBV12-4 to TRBJ2-1; TRBD1 is a possible D gene (6 bases). Trimming took off 3 bases at V and 8 bases at J, with 11 bases between the two ends. CDR3 length: 13 residues. CDR3 sequence reads: CASSFIHRDEQFF. CDR3 in DNA: TGTGCCAGCAGTTTTATCCACAGGGATGAGCAGTTCTTC.

The rearrangement joins TRBV7-9 to TRBJ1-5; 8 bases match TRBD1. The V gene end was trimmed by 5 bases and the J gene end by 5 bases; junction bases not matched to a gene: 8. This CDR3 comprises 15 residues. The V gene's germline CDR1 is SEHNR and CDR2 FQNEAQ (reference sequence). The CDR3 DNA reads as TGTGCCAGCAGCACGGACAGGGACATCTATCAGCCCCAGCATTTT. This encodes CASSTDRDIYQPQHF. Combining the CDR3 with reference TRBV7-9 and TRBJ1-5 gives the whole variable domain DTGVSQNPRHKITKRGQNVTFRCDPISEHNRLYWYRQTLGQGPEFLTYFQNEAQLEKSRLLSDRFSAERPKGSFSTLEIQRTEQGDSAMYLCASSTDRDIYQPQHFGDGTRLSIL.

This clonotype was detected only a few times. The rearrangement joins TRBV11-3 to TRBJ2-1; 8 nucleotides match TRBD1. After removal of 5 bases from V and 4 bases from J, the junction contained 10 bases not matched to a gene. Looked up from germline, CDR1 is SGHNT and CDR2 is YENEEA. CDR3 length: 16 residues. CDR3 sequence reads: CASSDGTGPNYNEQFF. The CDR3 DNA follows: TGTGCCAGCAGCGACGGGACAGGTCCTAATTACAATGAGCAGTTCTTC.

The chain combines TRBV6-2 or TRBV6-3 with TRBJ2-4; possibly TRBD1 for D (6 bases). Germline V gene sequence: CDR1 MNHEY, CDR2 SVGEGT. CDR3 length: 16 amino acids. V gave up 5 bases and J gave up 0 bases, with 14 bases separating them. CDR3 in DNA: TGTGCCAGCAGTACAGCAGGGGACCTAGCCAAAAACATTCAGTACTTC. It specifies CASSTAGDLAKNIQYF.

This clonotype turned up a few times. The chain combines TRBV5-6 with TRBJ2-2, with 9 bases lining up with TRBD1. CDR3 length: 15 amino acids. V shed 4 bases, J shed 4 bases, and the junction held 5 bases outside the gene matches. Germline V gene data show CDR1 as SGHDT and CDR2 as YYEEEE. The CDR3 DNA sequence: TGTGCCAGCAGCCCGGGACAGGGAACCACCGGGGAGCTGTTTTTT. It translates to CASSPGQGTTGELFF.

The rearrangement uses TRBV7-6 and TRBJ2-7; the D is unclear. The CDR3 has 15 residues. Germline assignment: CDR1 SGHVS and CDR2 FNYEAQ. V was shortened by 5 bases and J by 0 bases, with 14 bases between the two germline ends. Here the CDR3 reads CASSPFTESSYEQYF. The DNA of the CDR3 is TGTGCCAGCAGCCCCTTTACCGAGAGCTCCTACGAGCAGTACTTC.

In this sample, this clonotype turned up many times. The genes are TRBV7-6 and TRBJ2-3; TRBD2 matches 8 bases. CDR3 length: 14 residues. J gave up 4 bases and V 3 bases, and 3 bases lay outside the gene matches. CDR1 is SGHVS, CDR2 FNYEAQ, per germline. The CDR3 here is CASSFGLASDTQYF. In DNA, the CDR3 is TGTGCCAGCAGCTTCGGACTAGCCTCAGATACGCAGTATTTT.

This clonotype was found a few times. V gene TRBV5-1 combines with J gene TRBJ2-1, with 13 bases fitting TRBD2. Germline V CDR1 and CDR2: SGHRS, YFSETQ. This CDR3 has 16 residues. Losses at the gene ends were 3 bases for V and 6 bases for J; bases not matched to a gene: 6. In DNA, the CDR3 is TGCGCCAGCAGCTCAGGGACTAGCGGGGATTTCAATGAGCAGTTCTTC. Translating it yields CASSSGTSGDFNEQFF.

This rearrangement joins TRBV12-3 or TRBV12-4 to TRBJ2-7, with D unresolved. V was cut by 4 bases and J by 2 bases, with 6 bases left in between. The CDR3 sequence is 12 residues long. CDR3 DNA sequence: TGTGCCAGCAGTTCCATGCCCTACGAGCAGTACTTC. Residues: CASSSMPYEQYF.

The chain has TRBV7-9 and TRBJ1-1; D gene uncertain. V was clipped by 4 bases and J by 11 bases, with 11 bases between them. Germline CDR1 is SEHNR and CDR2 is FQNEAQ (reference sequence). The CDR3 is 11 amino acids. The DNA for the CDR3 is TGTGCCAGCAGCTCGGGGTTTAGGGCTTTCTTT. Its translation is CASSSGFRAFF.